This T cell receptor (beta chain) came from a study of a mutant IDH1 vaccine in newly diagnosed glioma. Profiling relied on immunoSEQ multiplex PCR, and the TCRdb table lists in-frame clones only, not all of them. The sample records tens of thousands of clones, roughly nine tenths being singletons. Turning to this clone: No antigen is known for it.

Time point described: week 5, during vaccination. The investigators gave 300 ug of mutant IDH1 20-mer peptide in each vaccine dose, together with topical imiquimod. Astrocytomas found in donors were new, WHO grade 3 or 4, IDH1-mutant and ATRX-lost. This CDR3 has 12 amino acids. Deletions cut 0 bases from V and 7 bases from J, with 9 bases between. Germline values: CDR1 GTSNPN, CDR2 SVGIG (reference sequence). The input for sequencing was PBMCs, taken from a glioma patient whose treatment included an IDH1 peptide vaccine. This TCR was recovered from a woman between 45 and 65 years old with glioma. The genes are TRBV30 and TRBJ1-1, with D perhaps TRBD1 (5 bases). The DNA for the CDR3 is TGTGCCTGGAGTGTCCCAGGGAATGAAGCTTTCTTT. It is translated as CAWSVPGNEAFF.